This T cell receptor (beta chain) was retrieved from a study of T cell responses to AZD1222 COVID-19 vaccine. Study-level points and caveats: Donors in the cohort were predominantly white British and more often female, and clonal diversity was possibly underestimated.

The CDR3 sequence is 15 residues long. CDR1 LNHDA and CDR2 SQIVND come from the germline V gene (reference sequence). V shed 6 bases and J 3 bases; nucleotides not matched to a gene: 6. Worth noting for this clone: Antigen unknown.

Some second doses came at about 4 weeks and others at about 12 weeks; these were pooled. TCRdb keeps only in-frame clones here, not all; method: immunoSEQ multiplex PCR. Of 100,000 to 150,000 clones listed, roughly 93% are singletons. Sample: peripheral blood, taken 28 days after the second AZD1222 dose. This rearrangement joins TRBV19 to TRBJ2-5, with 11 bases that match TRBD1. The sequence was obtained from an adult who received the AZD1222 COVID-19 vaccine. In DNA, the CDR3 is TGTGCCAGTAGCCCGGGACAGGGGGTTAAAGAGACCCAGTACTTC. Its translation is CASSPGQGVKETQYF. Variable domain in full (rest from reference TRBV19 and TRBJ2-5): DGGITQSPKYLFRKEGQNVTLSCEQNLNHDAMYWYRQDPGQGLRLIYYSQIVNDFQKGDIAEGYSVSREKKESFPLTVTSAQKNPTAFYLCASSPGQGVKETQYFGPGTRLLVL.